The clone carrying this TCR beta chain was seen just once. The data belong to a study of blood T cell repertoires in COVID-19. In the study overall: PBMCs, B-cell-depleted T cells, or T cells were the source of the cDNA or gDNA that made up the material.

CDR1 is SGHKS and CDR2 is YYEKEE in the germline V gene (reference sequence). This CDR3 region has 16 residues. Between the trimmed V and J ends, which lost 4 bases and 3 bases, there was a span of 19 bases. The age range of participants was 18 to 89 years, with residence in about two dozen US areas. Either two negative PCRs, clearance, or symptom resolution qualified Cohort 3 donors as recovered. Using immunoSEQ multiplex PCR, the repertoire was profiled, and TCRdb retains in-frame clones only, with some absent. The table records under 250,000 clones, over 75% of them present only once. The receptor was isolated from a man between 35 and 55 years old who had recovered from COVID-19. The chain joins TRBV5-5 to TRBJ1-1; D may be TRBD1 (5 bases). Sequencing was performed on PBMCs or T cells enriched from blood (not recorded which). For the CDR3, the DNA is TGTGCCAGCAGCCGCGGGGCCCAACTCGAGGACACTGAAGCTTTCTTT. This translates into CASSRGAQLEDTEAFF.